What follows describes a single TCR beta chain. Its antigen is as yet unknown. Sequenced by immunoSEQ multiplex PCR; TCRdb stores in-frame clones only, minus some. The table lists some 60,000 clones, under 85% of them singletons. This record comes from a study of a mutant IDH1 vaccine in newly diagnosed glioma. Study details: Commencement of vaccination occurred 4-6 weeks following radiotherapy alone, or concurrently with temozolomide cycles.

Per the germline V gene, CDR1 is SGHRS and CDR2 is YFSETQ. The length of the CDR3 is 17 residues. V dropped 2 bases and J dropped 0; count of bases not matched to a gene: 4. Time point specified: week 47, end of study. What each vaccine dose contained was 300 ug of mutant IDH1 20-mer peptide, accompanied by topical imiquimod. Sequenced here: PBMCs, sampled from a glioma patient whose treatment included an IDH1 peptide vaccine. J is TRBJ1-4 and V is TRBV5-1; 10 positions match TRBD1. The sequence was obtained from a man aged 25 to 40 with glioma. The CDR3 DNA reads TGCGCCAGCAGCTTAAGGACAGGGGGTTCAACTAATGAAAAACTGTTTTTT. It codes for CASSLRTGGSTNEKLFF.